These 19 T cell receptor beta chains originate from one sample sequenced in a study of T-cell memory formation after mild COVID-19. TCRdb redid the calling of the 5' RACE reads with MiXCR, one entry per CDR3 protein. Of 200,000 to 300,000 distinct CDR3 sequences listed, over 15% are singletons. The sample taken for sequencing was PBMCs or a T cell subset sorted from them (not recorded which). The receptors shown here come from a man between 18 and 35 years old who had mild COVID-19 (a few samples of this study predate the infection). Cell type and time point are not known.

This chain links TRBV7-9 with TRBJ1-1; D uncertain. Deletions cut 5 bases from V and 2 bases from J, with 18 bases between. Germline V CDR1 and CDR2: SEHNR, FQNEAQ (reference sequence). CDR3 length: 16 residues. CDR3 residues: CASSQLRTSYNTEAFF. The CDR3, as DNA: TGTGCCAGCAGCCAACTCCGGACCAGCTATAACACTGAAGCTTTCTTT.

This clonotype was observed a few times. V gene TRBV7-2 combines with J gene TRBJ2-4; no definite D call. CDR1 is SGHTA, CDR2 FQGNSA, per germline. Deletions cut 5 bases from V and 3 bases from J, with 11 bases between. The CDR3 is 14 residues long. This chain's CDR3 is CASSAPIYKNIQYF. The CDR3 DNA sequence: TGTGCCAGCAGCGCCCCGATCTACAAAAACATTCAGTACTTC.

The chain uses TRBV7-2 and TRBJ1-6; 7 bases are shared with TRBD1. The CDR3 totals 14 residues. Germline V gene data show CDR1 as SGHTA and CDR2 as FQGNSA. The J segment lost 5 bases and the V segment lost 6 bases, leaving 4 bases of the junction unmatched. The CDR3 here is CASRWTGDNSPLHF. In DNA form, the CDR3 reads TGTGCCAGCAGATGGACAGGAGATAATTCACCCCTCCACTTT.

This chain connects TRBV20-1 to TRBJ2-2, with TRBD2 identical over 7 bases. Germline-derived CDR1 and CDR2 are DFQATT and SNEGSKA (reference sequence). The CDR3 has 14 residues. V was pared by 6 bases and J by 3 bases, with 7 bases of the junction left unmatched. Written as DNA, the CDR3 is TGCAGTGCGCTCAAGCGGGGCCACACCGGGGAGCTGTTTTTT. Amino acids: CSALKRGHTGELFF.

V gene TRBV11-2 combines with J gene TRBJ1-1; no clear D. Germline V lookup: CDR1 SGHAT, CDR2 FQNNGV. Trimming removed 6 bases from V and 7 bases from J, with 12 bases in between. CDR3 length: 12 amino acids. The CDR3 spells CASSEVWFEAFF. CDR3 sequence (DNA): TGTGCCAGCAGTGAGGTATGGTTTGAAGCTTTCTTT.

A few counts support this clonotype. The rearrangement joins TRBV5-1 to TRBJ1-2, with 7 bases matching TRBD1. Germline lookup yields CDR1 SGHRS and CDR2 YFSETQ. The CDR3 loop spans 14 amino acids. Trimming took 3 bases from V and 2 from J; bases not matched to a gene: 4. The CDR3 DNA sequence: TGCGCCAGCAGCTCGGGACAGCCCAACTATGGCTACACCTTC. This codes for CASSSGQPNYGYTF.

The table lists this clonotype with a few counts. The rearrangement joins TRBV5-1 to TRBJ2-3; 8 bases line up with TRBD2. The CDR3 runs 13 residues. V shed 2 bases and J 6 bases; nucleotides not matched to a gene: 2. Per the germline V gene, CDR1 is SGHRS and CDR2 is YFSETQ. The CDR3 region has the DNA TGCGCCAGCAGCTTTCAGCGGGGGGATACGCAGTATTTT. It specifies CASSFQRGDTQYF.

This clonotype has only a few counts. The chain links TRBV7-9 to TRBJ2-3, with D perhaps TRBD2 (6 bases). The CDR3 has 14 residues. CDR1 is SEHNR and CDR2 is FQNEAQ in the germline V gene (reference sequence). The V end was cut by 4 bases, the J end by 2 bases, with 10 bases between. CDR3 sequence (DNA): TGTGCCAGCAGCTCGGGGGTAGCCACAGATACGCAGTATTTT. Amino acid sequence: CASSSGVATDTQYF.

J is TRBJ1-2 and V is TRBV7-2; 9 positions match TRBD1. The trim removed 5 bases at V and 5 bases at J, leaving 3 bases unmatched. The CDR3 contains 13 residues. Germline loops: CDR1 SGHTA, CDR2 FQGNSA. CDR3 region: CASSMGQGYGYTF. The CDR3 nucleotides are TGTGCCAGCAGCATGGGACAGGGATATGGCTACACCTTC.

This chain joins TRBV5-1 and TRBJ1-6; 8 bases map to TRBD1. Germline V gene data show CDR1 as SGHRS and CDR2 as YFSETQ. V lost 4 bases and J lost 4; bases outside the gene matches: 4. The CDR3 has 15 amino acids. The CDR3: CASSHDRGYNSPLHF. The CDR3 DNA is TGCGCCAGCAGCCACGACAGGGGTTATAATTCACCCCTCCACTTT.

This clonotype was detected only a few times. The V and J genes are TRBV7-2 and TRBJ1-1; D gene uncertain. CDR3 size: 12 residues. CDR1 is SGHTA and CDR2 is FQGNSA in the germline V gene. The germline V and J ends were trimmed by 6 bases and 4 bases, with 9 bases remaining between them. CDR3: CASRPYGTEAFF. The CDR3 DNA sequence: TGTGCCAGCAGGCCTTATGGCACTGAAGCTTTCTTT.

In its sample, this clonotype was seen many times. The chain uses TRBV5-1 and TRBJ2-5; tentatively, D is TRBD1 (6 bases). The V gene lost 7 bases and the J gene lost 0 bases, with 13 bases spanning the gap. The CDR3 runs 14 residues. Germline values: CDR1 SGHRS, CDR2 YFSETQ. The CDR3 region has the DNA TGCGCCAGCGCAGAACAGGGAGACCAAGAGACCCAGTACTTC. Translation: CASAEQGDQETQYF. The variable domain in full, completed from reference TRBV5-1 and TRBJ2-5, reads KAGVTQTPRYLIKTRGQQVTLSCSPISGHRSVSWYQQTPGQGLQFLFEYFSETQRNKGNFPGRFSGRQFSNSRSEMNVSTLELGDSALYLCASAEQGDQETQYFGPGTRLLVL.

This clonotype was found a few times. The V call is TRBV4-2, the J call TRBJ1-1; the D gene is possibly TRBD1 (5 bases). This CDR3 has 14 residues. Looked up from germline, CDR1 is LGHNA and CDR2 is YNFKEQ. Trimming shortened V by 7 bases and J by 2 bases, and 14 bases separated the two germline ends. CDR3 in DNA: TGTGCCAGCAACCCCGGGACGGGAAACACTGAAGCTTTCTTT. Its protein product is CASNPGTGNTEAFF.

The CDR3 sequence: CASSVSDLAGGSYQETQYF. DNA for the CDR3: TGTGCCAGCAGCGTATCTGACCTAGCGGGGGGTTCGTACCAAGAGACCCAGTACTTC. The genes are TRBV9 and TRBJ2-5, with 11 bases lining up with TRBD2. J gave up 0 bases and V 1 base, and 11 bases lay outside the gene matches. The length of the CDR3 is 19 residues. In germline, CDR1 is SGDLS, CDR2 YYNGEE. Full variable domain (remainder filled in from reference TRBV9 and TRBJ2-5): DSGVTQTPKHLITATGQRVTLRCSPRSGDLSVYWYQQSLDQGLQFLIQYYNGEERAKGNILERFSAQQFPDLHSELNLSSLELGDSALYFCASSVSDLAGGSYQETQYFGPGTRLLVL.

The rearrangement joins TRBV7-3 to TRBJ2-7; tentative D call: TRBD2 (7 bases). The CDR3 length is 13 residues. Germline CDR1 is SGHTA and CDR2 is FQGTGA. Trimming left V 5 bases short and J 3 bases short, with 11 bases between. CDR3 in DNA: TGTGCCAGCAGCCAAAGGGGGGGCTACGAGCAGTACTTC. This codes for CASSQRGGYEQYF.

This clonotype was found many times. This may be a read error, as it is one base from a much larger clone. The rearrangement links TRBV6-5 to TRBJ2-6, with 7 bases fitting TRBD1. J gave up 2 bases and V 5 bases, and 0 bases lay outside the gene matches. There are 14 residues in the CDR3. Looked up from germline, CDR1 is MNHEY and CDR2 is SVGAGI. CDR3 bases: TGTGCCAGCAGTGACAGGGCTGGGGCCAACGTCCTGACTTTC. Translating gives CASSDRAGANVLTF.

A few counts support this clonotype. The chain is built from TRBV7-9 and TRBJ2-4, with a weak D call TRBD2 (5 bases). V was trimmed by 7 bases and J by 6 bases, leaving 22 bases between them. CDR1 and CDR2 from the germline V gene are SEHNR and FQNEAQ (reference sequence). This CDR3 comprises 16 residues. CDR3 sequence (DNA): TGTGCCAGCACCCAAACCGGCGAGCGGCCAACAAACATTCAGTACTTC. Encoded protein: CASTQTGERPTNIQYF.

This chain links TRBV6-1 with TRBJ2-7; D gene uncertain. V was clipped by 7 bases and J by 1 base, with 14 bases between them. Looked up from germline, CDR1 is MNHNS and CDR2 is SASEGT. This CDR3 is 14 amino acids long. The CDR3 reads CASTVLAGSYEQYF. CDR3 in DNA: TGTGCCAGCACTGTATTGGCAGGTTCCTACGAGCAGTACTTC.

The rearrangement links TRBV23-1 to TRBJ2-7, with 7 nucleotides matching TRBD1. Being an ORF, TRBV23-1 has a function that is uncertain. Germline trimming cut 8 bases from V and 7 bases from J; bases unmatched to any gene: 11. This CDR3 spans 13 amino acids. This CDR3 is CASDRDSFWEQYV. As DNA, the CDR3 is TGCGCCAGCGACCGGGACAGCTTTTGGGAGCAGTACGTC.